This paragraph reports one T cell receptor beta chain. The data originate from a study of control samples from healthy donors and cancer patients. Assay: immunoSEQ multiplex PCR; the TCRdb copy retains only in-frame clones and omits some. The repertoire holds 170,000 or so clones, about 91% seen once, with approximately 2% in the top ten. This receptor was identified in a woman aged 40 to 49 in good health. Input material: blood.

CDR3 protein: CASSIDPREDYGYTF. In DNA, the CDR3 is TGTGCCAGTAGTATAGATCCGAGGGAGGACTATGGCTACACCTTC. V usage is TRBV19 and J usage is TRBJ1-2; D ambiguous. The CDR3 runs 15 residues. Germline CDR1 is LNHDA and CDR2 is SQIVND (reference sequence). Trimming removed 0 bases from V and 3 bases from J, with 11 bases in between.